Here is one T cell receptor (beta chain) with its context. Its antigen is unidentified. These data belong to a study of T cell responses to AZD1222 COVID-19 vaccine. General study points: Elevations in Spike-specific TCR breadth and depth followed administration of two AZD1222 doses. The repertoires were collected only after the peak T cell response.

The CDR3 totals 15 residues. Here immunoSEQ multiplex PCR was the method, and the copy in TCRdb shows in-frame clones only, minus some. This sample carries 150,000 to 200,000 clones, 90% to 95% of them seen once, and the ten largest clones take under 1.5%. This TCR was recovered from an adult who received the AZD1222 COVID-19 vaccine. V and J are TRBV21-1 and TRBJ2-7; the table gives TRBD1 as D, unverified against the DNA. TRBV21-1 is listed as a pseudogene. The sample consisted of peripheral blood, taken 28 days after the second AZD1222 dose. CDR3 region: CASSFPDRGMQEQYF. The CDR3 coding sequence is TGTGCCAGCAGCTTTCCGGACAGGGGGATGCAAGAGCAGTACTTC.